In this sample, the clone carrying this T cell receptor (beta chain) turned up many times. The CDR3 has 14 amino acids. The ends were cut back, 4 bases at V and 6 bases at J, with 17 bases in the middle. Germline CDR1 and CDR2: SQVTM and ANQGSEA. These data belong to a study of neurological immune-mediated disorders. TCRdb processed the 5' RACE reads anew with MiXCR; each CDR3 protein has one entry. In the table there are approximately 25,000 distinct CDR3 sequences, 20% to 25% of which are singletons. The V and J genes are TRBV29-1 and TRBJ2-3; weak D call: TRBD1 (5 bases). The sequence was obtained from a woman aged 55-75 years in good health. Sequencing used PBMCs. CDR3 amino acids: CSVVQLSGSDTQYF. CDR3 coding DNA: TGCAGCGTTGTTCAATTATCAGGGTCCGATACGCAGTATTTT.